Each of the 27 T cell receptor beta chains below was sequenced from the same sample in a study of blood T cell repertoires in COVID-19. Only in-frame clones appear in the TCRdb table, and some are missing; sequencing was by immunoSEQ multiplex PCR. The sample gives tens of thousands of clones, around 79% of which show up once; under 5% is in the top ten. The sample consisted of peripheral blood. The receptors come from a human donor in a cohort sampled during active COVID-19.

This sequence joins TRBV7-2 and TRBJ1-3; 7 nucleotides align to TRBD1. The CDR3 contains 16 residues. J gave up 0 bases and V 10 bases, and 12 bases lay outside the gene matches. CDR1 SGHTA and CDR2 FQGNSA come from the germline V gene. CDR3 in amino acids: CAIKLGQGGSGNTIYF. The CDR3 bases are TGTGCCATCAAACTGGGGCAGGGGGGCTCTGGAAACACCATATATTTT.

The chain employs TRBV5-6 and TRBJ1-2, with D possibly being TRBD1 (6 bases). Trimming cost V 3 bases and J 6 bases, with 15 bases left between them. The CDR3 runs 14 residues. Per the germline V gene, CDR1 is SGHDT and CDR2 is YYEEEE. CDR3 DNA: TGTGCCAGCAGCTCGATCGAGGGGGAAGATGGCTACACCTTC. Translating gives CASSSIEGEDGYTF.

The chain combines TRBV5-1 with TRBJ2-7; 10 bases line up with TRBD1. V lost 0 bases to trimming and J lost 4 bases; unmatched junction nucleotides: 4. The CDR3 loop spans 15 amino acids. Germline V lookup: CDR1 SGHRS, CDR2 YFSETQ. The CDR3 DNA sequence: TGCGCCAGCAGCTTGGGGGACAGGGGTGGTTACGAGCAGTACTTC. This sequence encodes CASSLGDRGGYEQYF.

The V and J genes are TRBV10-3 and TRBJ2-5; D is undetermined. V was cut by 6 bases and J by 1 base, with 9 bases left in between. The CDR3 loop spans 13 amino acids. CDR1 is ENHRY, CDR2 SYGVKD, per germline. CDR3 nucleotide sequence: TGTGCCATCAGCACGACTCTCCAAGAGACCCAGTACTTC. Protein: CAISTTLQETQYF.

The chain couples TRBV6-1 to TRBJ1-1; TRBD1 aligns across 7 bases. The CDR3 length is 13 residues. With 3 bases clipped from V and 4 bases from J, the junction kept 2 bases outside the gene matches. The V gene's germline CDR1 is MNHNS and CDR2 SASEGT. DNA of the CDR3: TGTGCCAGCAGTGACAGGGGGTTCACTGAAGCTTTCTTT. It specifies CASSDRGFTEAFF.

The sample holds a few counts of this clone. The chain recombines TRBV7-9 with TRBJ1-1; 9 bases map to TRBD1. This CDR3 contains 14 residues. The trim removed 5 bases at V and 4 bases at J, leaving 5 bases unmatched. The germline gives CDR1 SEHNR, CDR2 FQNEAQ (reference sequence). The chain's CDR3 is CASSQRTGATEAFF. CDR3 in DNA: TGTGCCAGCAGCCAAAGGACAGGGGCCACTGAAGCTTTCTTT.

The V and J genes are TRBV15 and TRBJ1-1; TRBD1 agrees at 8 bases. This CDR3 region has 15 residues. V lost 1 base and J lost 4; bases outside the gene matches: 5. Germline CDR1 LNHNV, CDR2 YYDKDF (reference sequence). The CDR3 spells CATSRGDRGSTEAFF. The CDR3 DNA follows: TGTGCCACCAGCAGAGGAGACAGGGGCTCCACTGAAGCTTTCTTT.

The chain joins TRBV6-1 to TRBJ1-1; no firm D call. V was shortened by 3 bases and J by 4 bases, with 6 bases between the two germline ends. Germline V gene sequence: CDR1 MNHNS, CDR2 SASEGT. This CDR3 region has 12 residues. The CDR3 reads CASSERGTEAFF. For the CDR3, the DNA is TGTGCCAGCAGTGAGCGGGGCACTGAAGCTTTCTTT.

V gene TRBV28 combines with J gene TRBJ2-7, with TRBD1 identical over 8 bases. The CDR3 runs to 14 residues. Germline lookup yields CDR1 MDHEN and CDR2 SYDVKM. V trimming: 6 bases; J trimming: 0 bases; junction bases outside the gene matches: 4. The DNA of the CDR3 is TGTGCCAGCAGGAAAACAGGGGGCTCCTACGAGCAGTACTTC. Its translation: CASRKTGGSYEQYF.

This clone was counted a single time. The genes are TRBV11-2 and TRBJ2-3; 11 nucleotides agree with TRBD2. Germline V gene lookup returns CDR1 SGHAT and CDR2 FQNNGV. The CDR3 consists of 14 residues. With 3 bases clipped from V and 8 bases from J, the junction kept 4 bases outside the gene matches. This CDR3 reads CASSFSGGAGTQYF. The DNA of the CDR3 is TGTGCCAGCAGCTTTAGCGGGGGGGCTGGTACGCAGTATTTT.

The chain employs TRBV7-3 and TRBJ2-1, with 9 bases matching TRBD2. CDR1 is SGHTA, CDR2 FQGTGA, per germline. The CDR3 is 18 amino acids. V lost 0 bases and J lost 0; bases outside the gene matches: 6. The CDR3 region has the DNA TGTGCCAGCAGCTTAACTGGGACTAGCTACAGCTCCTACAATGAGCAGTTCTTC. Protein: CASSLTGTSYSSYNEQFF. The entire variable domain, with the rest obtained from reference TRBV7-3 and TRBJ2-1, is as follows: GAGVSQTPSNKVTEKGKYVELRCDPISGHTALYWYRQSLGQGPEFLIYFQGTGAADDSGLPNDRFFAVRPEGSVSTLKIQRTERGDSAVYLCASSLTGTSYSSYNEQFFGPGTRLTVL.

The gene calls are TRBV4-3 and TRBJ2-7; 10 bases fit TRBD2. The CDR3 runs 16 residues. Germline CDR1 and CDR2: LGHNA and YSLEER. After removal of 0 bases from V and 5 bases from J, the junction contained 7 bases not matched to a gene. This chain's CDR3 is CASSQDQLAGPDEQYF. DNA of the CDR3: TGCGCCAGCAGCCAAGATCAACTAGCGGGACCTGACGAGCAGTACTTC.

This clone came up once. CDR3 in amino acids: CAWSKAGVSGNTIYF. For the CDR3, the DNA is TGTGCCTGGAGTAAAGCAGGGGTCTCTGGAAACACCATATATTTT. The J gene is TRBJ1-3, the V gene TRBV30; possible D gene TRBD1, 6 bases. CDR1 GTSNPN and CDR2 SVGIG come from the germline V gene (reference sequence). This CDR3 contains 15 residues. V lost 2 bases to trimming and J lost 0 bases, with 11 bases between them.

This clone was recorded only once. The chain is built from TRBV5-1 and TRBJ1-2, with 7 bases identical to TRBD1. CDR3 size: 13 residues. Germline V gene data show CDR1 as SGHRS and CDR2 as YFSETQ. The junction had 8 bases not matched to a gene; V was cut back by 6 bases and J by 6 bases. This chain's CDR3 is CASTMTGTDGYTF. The DNA for the CDR3 is TGCGCCAGCACTATGACAGGGACAGATGGCTACACCTTC. The full variable domain, with the rest looked up from reference TRBV5-1 and TRBJ1-2, is KAGVTQTPRYLIKTRGQQVTLSCSPISGHRSVSWYQQTPGQGLQFLFEYFSETQRNKGNFPGRFSGRQFSNSRSEMNVSTLELGDSALYLCASTMTGTDGYTFGSGTRLTVV.

Here the CDR3 reads CASSLEKGRGYEQYF. The CDR3, as DNA: TGTGCCAGCAGCTTAGAAAAAGGCAGGGGATACGAGCAGTACTTC. J is TRBJ2-7 and V is TRBV7-2; a weak D match, TRBD1 (6 bases). V gave up 1 base and J gave up 4 bases, with 14 bases separating them. Germline assignment: CDR1 SGHTA and CDR2 FQGNSA. The CDR3 is made up of 15 amino acids. Drawing the rest from reference TRBV7-2 and TRBJ2-7, the complete variable domain is GAGVSQSPSNKVTEKGKDVELRCDPISGHTALYWYRQSLGQGLEFLIYFQGNSAPDKSGLPSDRFSAERTGGSVSTLTIQRTQQEDSAVYLCASSLEKGRGYEQYFGPGTRLTVT.

The chain combines TRBV5-4 with TRBJ2-7, with D perhaps matching TRBD1 (7 bases). From germline, CDR1 is SGHNT and CDR2 YYREEE (reference sequence). The CDR3 consists of 13 residues. V lost 5 bases and J 7 bases, leaving 16 bases between the germline ends. Here the CDR3 DNA reads TGTGCCAGCAGAACCAGGGGGGCGGGAGAGCAGTACTTC. The encoded protein is CASRTRGAGEQYF.

The rearrangement links TRBV19 to TRBJ2-7; TRBD2 aligns across 12 bases. In germline, CDR1 is LNHDA, CDR2 SQIVND (reference sequence). The CDR3 has 16 amino acids. J was trimmed by 3 bases and V by 4 bases; bases with no gene match: 7. The CDR3 sequence is CASSRGLTSGGYEQYF. In DNA, the CDR3 is TGTGCCAGTAGTAGGGGACTGACTAGCGGGGGCTACGAGCAGTACTTC. The full variable domain, its missing parts supplied by reference TRBV19 and TRBJ2-7, is DGGITQSPKYLFRKEGQNVTLSCEQNLNHDAMYWYRQDPGQGLRLIYYSQIVNDFQKGDIAEGYSVSREKKESFPLTVTSAQKNPTAFYLCASSRGLTSGGYEQYFGPGTRLTVT.

The chain is built from TRBV7-8 and TRBJ2-7, with D maybe TRBD2 (6 bases). V was trimmed by 3 bases and J by 5 bases, leaving 14 bases between them. The CDR3 is 14 residues long. In germline, CDR1 is SGHVS, CDR2 FQNEAQ. The CDR3 loop reads CASSFGGRGNEQYF. In nucleotides, the CDR3 is TGTGCCAGCAGCTTCGGGGGACGGGGGAACGAGCAGTACTTC.

The rearrangement joins TRBV7-2 to TRBJ1-6; D gene unclear. The CDR3 has 13 residues. Germline CDR1 reads SGHTA; CDR2 reads FQGNSA. Trimming took 1 base from V and 11 from J, leaving 9 bases between them. As DNA, the CDR3 is TGTGCCAGCAGCTTAGTCGGAGGGACACCCCTCCACTTT. Its protein product is CASSLVGGTPLHF.

The rearrangement links TRBV19 to TRBJ2-7; 8 nucleotides match TRBD1. The germline V gene has CDR1 LNHDA and CDR2 SQIVND (reference sequence). J gave up 4 bases and V 6 bases, and 11 bases lay outside the gene matches. This CDR3 contains 15 residues. The chain's CDR3 is CASSPPGGYGYEQYF. The CDR3 DNA reads as TGTGCCAGTAGCCCCCCAGGGGGCTACGGGTACGAGCAGTACTTC.

V usage is TRBV19 and J usage is TRBJ1-1; maybe TRBD1 (5 bases). CDR1 LNHDA and CDR2 SQIVND come from the germline V gene (reference sequence). The ends were cut back, 1 base at V and 3 bases at J, with 21 bases in the middle. This CDR3 spans 18 amino acids. The CDR3 coding sequence is TGTGCCAGTAGTATAGCTTCAGGCGGACATCTAGGGGACACTGAAGCTTTCTTT. The encoded protein is CASSIASGGHLGDTEAFF. Using reference TRBV19 and TRBJ1-1 for the parts outside the CDR3, the full variable domain is DGGITQSPKYLFRKEGQNVTLSCEQNLNHDAMYWYRQDPGQGLRLIYYSQIVNDFQKGDIAEGYSVSREKKESFPLTVTSAQKNPTAFYLCASSIASGGHLGDTEAFFGQGTRLTVV.

The V call is TRBV25-1, the J call TRBJ1-4; TRBD1 might be the D (5 bases). V lost 5 bases to trimming and J lost 3 bases, with 16 bases between them. Germline CDR1 MGHDK, CDR2 SYGVNS. This CDR3 spans 16 amino acids. The CDR3 nucleotides are TGTGCCAGCAGTCCGTCGCGGGGGACCTCTAATGAAAAACTGTTTTTT. Translation: CASSPSRGTSNEKLFF.

The chain has TRBV19 and TRBJ2-6, with TRBD1 identical over 8 bases. This CDR3 has 15 residues. CDR1 and CDR2 from the germline V gene are LNHDA and SQIVND (reference sequence). V dropped 7 bases and J dropped 4; count of bases not matched to a gene: 6. The CDR3 DNA follows: TGTGCCAGTAATATGCAGGGGGCGGGGGCCAACGTCCTGACTTTC. It is translated as CASNMQGAGANVLTF.

This clone was seen a single time. As DNA, the CDR3 is TGTGCCAGCGGCGGGAGGGACCCCAATCAGCCCCAGCATTTT. Residues: CASGGRDPNQPQHF. The chain combines TRBV6-6 with TRBJ1-5; maybe TRBD1 (5 bases). The CDR3 is 14 amino acids. V lost 8 bases, J lost 3 bases, and 14 bases lay in between. Germline-derived CDR1 and CDR2 are MNHNY and SVGAGI (reference sequence).

The chain employs TRBV10-1 and TRBJ2-3; possibly TRBD1 for D (7 bases). Trimming pared 0 bases from V and 5 bases from J, leaving 12 bases between. The CDR3 runs 15 residues. Germline CDR1 reads WNHNN; CDR2 reads SYGVQD (reference sequence). This chain's CDR3 is CASSESGQGGDTQYF. DNA for the CDR3: TGCGCCAGCAGTGAGTCGGGGCAGGGGGGAGATACGCAGTATTTT.

The rearrangement uses TRBV19 and TRBJ2-7; 7 bases match TRBD1. CDR1 is LNHDA and CDR2 is SQIVND in the germline V gene (reference sequence). V was clipped by 6 bases and J by 3 bases; unmatched bases: 8. The CDR3 has 14 residues. The CDR3 nucleotides read TGTGCCAGTAGAGAAAACTACAGGGGCTACGAGCAGTACTTC. Amino acids: CASRENYRGYEQYF.

This chain joins TRBV7-2 and TRBJ2-7, with D unresolved. Deletions cut 1 base from V and 4 bases from J, with 11 bases between. This CDR3 comprises 14 residues. From germline, CDR1 is SGHTA and CDR2 FQGNSA. The DNA of the CDR3 is TGTGCCAGCAGCTTAGACAGCCCGGCGTACGAGCAGTACTTC. Protein: CASSLDSPAYEQYF.